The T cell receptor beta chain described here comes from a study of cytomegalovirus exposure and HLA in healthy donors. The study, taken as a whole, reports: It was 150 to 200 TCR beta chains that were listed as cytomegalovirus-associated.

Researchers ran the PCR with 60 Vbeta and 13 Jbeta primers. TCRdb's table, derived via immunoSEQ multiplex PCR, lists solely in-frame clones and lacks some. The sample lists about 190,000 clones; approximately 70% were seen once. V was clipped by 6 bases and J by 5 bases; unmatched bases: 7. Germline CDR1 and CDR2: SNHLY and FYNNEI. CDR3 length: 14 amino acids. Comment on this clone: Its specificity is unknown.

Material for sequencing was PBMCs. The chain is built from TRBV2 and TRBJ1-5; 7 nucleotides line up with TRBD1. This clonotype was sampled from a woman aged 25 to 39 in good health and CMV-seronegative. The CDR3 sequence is CASSGQADYQPQHF. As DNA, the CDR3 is TGTGCCAGCAGCGGACAGGCCGATTATCAGCCCCAGCATTTT.